The 28 T cell receptor beta chains presented below share a single source sample, sequenced in a study of early T cells in non-severe SARS-CoV-2 infection. TCRdb called the 5' RACE reads again in MiXCR, with one record for every CDR3 protein. The sample shows around 26,000 distinct CDR3 sequences, 5% to 6.5% of them seen only once. Sequencing was carried out using whole blood. The receptors come from an adult who was a healthcare worker with PCR-confirmed SARS-CoV-2 infection or an uninfected control (not recorded which).

J is TRBJ2-1 and V is TRBV12-3 or TRBV12-4; maybe TRBD2 (7 bases). The V gene lost 6 bases and the J gene lost 5 bases, with 17 bases spanning the gap. The CDR3 is 15 amino acids. The CDR3 nucleotides are TGTGCCAGCAGCCCCTCCGCGGGGGCACACAATGAGCAGTTCTTC. Protein: CASSPSAGAHNEQFF.

This clonotype has at least ten counts. The V call is TRBV12-3 or TRBV12-4, the J call TRBJ2-3; 10 nucleotides align to TRBD2. The length of the CDR3 is 14 residues. Trimming took 6 bases from V and 9 from J; bases not matched to a gene: 9. Here the CDR3 reads CASSKSGGALTQYF. CDR3 DNA sequence: TGTGCCAGCAGCAAGAGCGGGGGGGCCCTAACGCAGTATTTT.

The table lists this clonotype with a few counts. V usage is TRBV19 and J usage is TRBJ1-5, with D perhaps TRBD1 (5 bases). The CDR3 covers 16 residues. V lost 8 bases to trimming and J lost 0 bases, with 17 bases between them. Germline V gives CDR1 LNHDA, CDR2 SQIVND (reference sequence). The CDR3 spells CASSYRDDYSNQPQHF. The CDR3 DNA is TGTGCCAGTTCCTACCGGGACGACTATAGCAATCAGCCCCAGCATTTT.

The chain carries TRBV11-2 and TRBJ2-1; 9 nucleotides line up with TRBD2. Germline loops: CDR1 SGHAT, CDR2 FQNNGV. The CDR3 consists of 14 residues. Trimming at V came to 3 bases and at J to 9 bases, leaving 6 bases not matched to a gene. The CDR3 region has the DNA TGTGCCAGCAGCTTTAGCGGGGGCCCCAGTGAGCAGTTCTTC. Encoded protein: CASSFSGGPSEQFF.

The chain combines TRBV11-2 with TRBJ1-4, with 9 positions matching TRBD1. Germline V gene lookup returns CDR1 SGHAT and CDR2 FQNNGV. The J segment lost 4 bases and the V segment lost 4 bases, leaving 4 bases of the junction unmatched. The CDR3 runs 15 residues. The DNA of the CDR3 is TGTGCCAGCAGCTACTGGGGACAGGGTAATGAAAAACTGTTTTTT. Translating it yields CASSYWGQGNEKLFF.

This clonotype was detected ten times or more. CDR3 region: CASSPDRVYTEAFF. For the CDR3, the DNA is TGTGCCAGCAGTCCCGACAGGGTGTACACTGAAGCTTTCTTT. The chain links TRBV2 to TRBJ1-1; 7 bases are shared with TRBD1. Unmatched junction bases numbered 6, after V lost 5 bases and J lost 3 bases. CDR3 size: 14 residues. Germline loops: CDR1 SNHLY, CDR2 FYNNEI.

The table lists this clonotype with many counts. The chain employs TRBV6-2 or TRBV6-3 and TRBJ1-2; 9 nucleotides align to TRBD1. Per germline, CDR1 MNHEY and CDR2 SVGEGT. After removal of 7 bases from V and 1 base from J, the junction contained 7 bases not matched to a gene. This CDR3 is 15 amino acids long. CDR3 DNA: TGTGCCAGCACCTGGAGGGACAGGGATAACTATGGCTACACCTTC. Its translation is CASTWRDRDNYGYTF.

The table lists this clonotype with many counts. The chain couples TRBV18 to TRBJ2-1; TRBD2 might be the D (5 bases). Germline CDR1 is KGHSH and CDR2 is LQKENI. Trimming removed 6 bases at V and 5 bases at J, with 14 bases between. This CDR3 has 14 residues. Here the CDR3 reads CASSPGVVNNEQFF. The DNA of the CDR3 is TGTGCCAGCTCCCCCGGGGTCGTGAACAATGAGCAGTTCTTC.

Many counts were recorded for this clonotype. This chain links TRBV11-2 with TRBJ2-5; tentatively, D is TRBD1 or TRBD2 (6 bases each). The CDR3 consists of 15 residues. Germline CDR1 reads SGHAT; CDR2 reads FQNNGV. With 3 bases removed from V and 1 base from J, the gap between germline ends came to 12 bases. The CDR3 sequence is CASSFSGAFQETQYF. CDR3 sequence (DNA): TGTGCCAGCAGCTTTTCGGGGGCATTCCAAGAGACCCAGTACTTC.

This clonotype was counted at least ten times. The chain has TRBV19 and TRBJ2-2, with D tentatively TRBD1 or TRBD2 (5 bases each). Trimming removed 5 bases from V and 1 base from J, with 11 bases in between. The CDR3 consists of 15 residues. Germline-derived CDR1 and CDR2 are LNHDA and SQIVND (reference sequence). The CDR3 reads CASSGQRGNTGELFF. Written as DNA, the CDR3 is TGTGCCAGTAGTGGCCAGAGGGGGAACACCGGGGAGCTGTTTTTT.

This clonotype was seen ten or more times. The chain recombines TRBV27 with TRBJ1-1; D not resolved. This CDR3 spans 12 amino acids. The V gene's germline CDR1 is MNHEY and CDR2 SMNVEV (reference sequence). V lost 6 bases and J lost 1, with 6 bases in between. CDR3 sequence (DNA): TGTGCCAGCAGATATCGGAACACTGAAGCTTTCTTT. Its protein is CASRYRNTEAFF.

This clonotype showed up many times. The chain is built from TRBV5-1 and TRBJ1-1, with 12 nucleotides matching TRBD1. This CDR3 comprises 16 residues. The V segment lost 2 bases and the J segment 6 bases; nucleotides outside the gene matches: 8. Germline CDR1 reads SGHRS; CDR2 reads YFSETQ. The CDR3 DNA follows: TGCGCCAGCAGCTTATTGGGACAGGGGGCCGGGGCTGAAGCTTTCTTT. It yields the protein CASSLLGQGAGAEAFF.

This clonotype was recorded at least ten times. This chain connects TRBV25-1 to TRBJ1-2; D is possibly TRBD1 (6 bases). The CDR3 loop spans 15 amino acids. Trimming took 4 bases from V and 2 from J, leaving 14 bases between them. Germline V gene data show CDR1 as MGHDK and CDR2 as SYGVNS. In DNA, the CDR3 is TGTGCCAGCAGTGGCATGTTCACAGGGAACTATGGCTACACCTTC. This codes for CASSGMFTGNYGYTF.

This clonotype has more than one count but fewer than ten. The chain uses TRBV29-1 and TRBJ2-3, with D unresolved. CDR3 length: 14 residues. Between the trimmed V and J ends, which lost 3 bases and 1 base, there was a span of 11 bases. Per the germline V gene, CDR1 is SQVTM and CDR2 is ANQGSEA. CDR3 loop: CSVDGDGGTDTQYF. The CDR3 nucleotides are TGCAGCGTTGATGGTGATGGCGGCACAGATACGCAGTATTTT.

There are a few counts of this clonotype. The chain links TRBV11-2 to TRBJ2-1; tentatively, D is TRBD2 (5 bases). V was shortened by 1 base and J by 4 bases, with 5 bases between the two germline ends. The CDR3 is 13 residues long. Germline lookup yields CDR1 SGHAT and CDR2 FQNNGV. CDR3 region: CASSLAGYNEQFF. DNA of the CDR3: TGTGCCAGCAGCTTAGCGGGGTACAATGAGCAGTTCTTC.

The sample holds many counts of this clonotype. The chain is built from TRBV29-1 and TRBJ2-5; 11 nucleotides match TRBD1. The CDR3 covers 13 residues. Germline V gene sequence: CDR1 SQVTM, CDR2 ANQGSEA. V shed 7 bases and J 5 bases; nucleotides not matched to a gene: 6. In DNA form, the CDR3 reads TGCAGCGCTGGACAGGGGGCAGATGAGACCCAGTACTTC. This translates into CSAGQGADETQYF.

To note about this clonotype: One base away lies a much larger clone, so this may be a sequencing read error. The chain combines TRBV3-1 with TRBJ2-5; 10 nucleotides line up with TRBD2. From germline, CDR1 is LGHDT and CDR2 YNNKEL (reference sequence). This CDR3 spans 17 amino acids. The CDR3 is CASSRILAGVYQEIQYF. The CDR3 region has the DNA TGTGCCAGCAGCCGAATTCTAGCGGGGGTTTACCAAGAGATCCAGTACTTC.

This clonotype was observed a few times. This chain uses TRBV11-2 with TRBJ1-2, with 7 bases identical to TRBD1. The CDR3 has 13 amino acids. The ends lost 6 bases at V and 8 bases at J; junction bases unmatched: 9. Germline values: CDR1 SGHAT, CDR2 FQNNGV. CDR3 DNA: TGTGCCAGCAGTAGGTTGGCAGGGGGAGGCTACACCTTC. The encoded protein is CASSRLAGGGYTF.

This clonotype has a count of ten or more. The rearrangement uses TRBV5-5 and TRBJ1-3; possibly TRBD1 for D (5 bases). The germline V gene encodes CDR1 SGHKS and CDR2 YYEKEE (reference sequence). The CDR3 runs to 15 residues. Trimming removed 4 bases from V and 0 bases from J, with 11 bases in between. CDR3: CASSRDVSSGNTIYF. The CDR3 DNA reads as TGTGCCAGCAGCCGGGACGTGAGCTCTGGAAACACCATATATTTT.

This clonotype has a count of ten or more. The chain links TRBV20-1 to TRBJ2-7, with 11 bases fitting TRBD2. The ends lost 1 base at V and 0 bases at J; junction bases unmatched: 5. This CDR3 has 16 residues. The germline CDR1 and CDR2 sequences are DFQATT and SNEGSKA (reference sequence). The DNA of the CDR3 is TGCAGTGCTAGAGCTAGCGGGGGGACTACCTCCTACGAGCAGTACTTC. Amino acid sequence: CSARASGGTTSYEQYF.

In its sample, this clonotype was seen many times. CDR3 amino acids: CASSQGSYNEQFF. CDR3 sequence (DNA): TGTGCCAGCAGTCAGGGATCCTACAATGAGCAGTTCTTC. The gene calls are TRBV25-1 and TRBJ2-1; tentative D call: TRBD1 (5 bases). Trimming stripped 5 bases from V and 1 base from J, with 6 bases between. CDR1 MGHDK and CDR2 SYGVNS come from the germline V gene. The CDR3 extends over 13 amino acids.

At least ten counts were recorded for this clonotype. The gene calls are TRBV9 and TRBJ2-1; 7 nucleotides align to TRBD1. Per germline, CDR1 SGDLS and CDR2 YYNGEE. V lost 0 bases and J lost 7; bases outside the gene matches: 7. This CDR3 region has 15 residues. In DNA, the CDR3 is TGTGCCAGCAGCGTAGACGGACAGGTATGGAATGAGCAGTTCTTC. It specifies CASSVDGQVWNEQFF.

This clonotype was seen repeatedly, ten times or more. The chain joins TRBV5-1 to TRBJ2-7; tentatively, D is TRBD2 (5 bases). This CDR3 is built from 13 residues. V was trimmed by 2 bases and J by 5 bases, leaving 11 bases between them. Germline CDR1 SGHRS, CDR2 YFSETQ. CDR3 bases: TGCGCCAGCAGCTTAGAGGGCCGGAACGAGCAGTACTTC. Protein product: CASSLEGRNEQYF.

At least ten counts were recorded for this clonotype. The chain has TRBV27 and TRBJ2-5; TRBD2 is a possible D gene (6 bases). V was cut by 5 bases and J by 5 bases, with 12 bases left in between. This CDR3 is built from 13 residues. CDR1 MNHEY and CDR2 SMNVEV come from the germline V gene (reference sequence). The CDR3 DNA reads TGTGCCAGCAGTCTAAGCGGGTGGGAGACCCAGTACTTC. As protein: CASSLSGWETQYF.

This clonotype was counted ten times or more. The V and J genes are TRBV2 and TRBJ1-1, with TRBD1 matching 7 bases. The CDR3 runs 13 residues. Germline-derived CDR1 and CDR2 are SNHLY and FYNNEI. CDR3 residues: CAPRDSPNTEAFF. The DNA of the CDR3 is TGTGCTCCGCGGGACAGCCCAAACACTGAAGCTTTCTTT.

This clonotype was seen at least ten times. This chain connects TRBV20-1 to TRBJ1-4; unclear D gene. Trimming pared 0 bases from V and 2 bases from J, leaving 7 bases between. The CDR3 sequence is 14 residues long. Germline loops: CDR1 DFQATT, CDR2 SNEGSKA (reference sequence). In DNA, the CDR3 is TGCAGTGCTAGAGATCGGCGGACTAATGAAAAACTGTTTTTT. Translated, it gives CSARDRRTNEKLFF.

This clonotype came up a few times. This chain links TRBV11-2 with TRBJ2-2; no firm D call. Germline lookup yields CDR1 SGHAT and CDR2 FQNNGV. The CDR3 is made up of 13 amino acids. V lost 0 bases and J lost 7, with 6 bases in between. CDR3 in amino acids: CASSLDMVGELFF. As DNA, the CDR3 is TGTGCCAGCAGCTTAGATATGGTCGGGGAGCTGTTTTTT.

This clonotype was observed at least ten times. The chain employs TRBV30 and TRBJ1-5, with TRBD1 identical over 7 bases. This CDR3 contains 15 residues. The trim removed 0 bases at V and 6 bases at J, leaving 8 bases unmatched. CDR1 is GTSNPN, CDR2 SVGIG, per germline (reference sequence). The chain's CDR3 is CAWSVWQGDGQPQHF. The CDR3, as DNA: TGTGCCTGGAGTGTATGGCAGGGGGACGGTCAGCCCCAGCATTTT.